The present T cell receptor (beta chain) was sequenced within a study of T cell repertoires in cytomegalovirus infection. Study-wide context: Well-studied HLA-B-restricted epitopes and recently identified HLA-C-restricted epitopes of CMV were both used in the study.

TCRdb reprocessed the reads with MiXCR, giving one entry per CDR3 protein. Here the sample spans a few hundred thousand distinct CDR3 sequences, roughly 29% being singletons. V lost 2 bases to trimming and J lost 3 bases, with 14 bases between them. The CDR3 is 17 residues long. Germline assignment: CDR1 MDHEN and CDR2 SYDVKM. Regarding the study as a whole: Cumulated frequencies of public TCR beta families served to identify carriers of CMV plus the relevant HLA. In two of eight donors, the top clonotype was HLA-C-restricted CMV-specific.

As for this clonotype: Its antigen is not identified.

This chain joins TRBV28 and TRBJ1-6; a possible D gene is TRBD1 (6 bases). The sample here was cultured PBMCs, taken from culture after CMV antigen stimulation. The receptor was derived from a human donor in good health (CMV status not recorded). Some clones in this sample may be carry-over from other donors' samples. CDR3 nucleotide sequence: TGTGCCAGCAGTTTAGAGGGGGGGGACTTCTATAATTCACCCCTCCACTTT. It specifies CASSLEGGDFYNSPLHF.